This is a list of T cell receptor beta chains from one sample in a study of blood T cells in healthy people across ages. TCRdb ran MiXCR on the 5' RACE reads and lists one entry per CDR3 protein. The sample has about 760,000 distinct CDR3 sequences; roughly three fifths are singletons. Sequencing was carried out using blood. The receptors shown here come from a man aged 35 to 55 in good health. The CDR3 runs from the conserved cysteine through the conserved F or W. A D gene is named only where the DNA matches it firmly. Clone size appears in some rows only: once, few, many, or a class for an expanded clone.

D,J,size,V,DNA,CDR3
TRBD2,TRBJ2-7,-,TRBV20-1,TGCAGTGCTAGAATAGCGGGGATTTTTGACGAGCAGTACTTC,CSARIAGIFDEQYF
-,TRBJ2-7,-,TRBV9,TGTGCCAGCAGCCTTACCCCGGCCCCCACTCCTCGCGAGCAGTACTTC,CASSLTPAPTPREQYF
-,TRBJ2-5,-,TRBV28,TGTGCCAGCAGTTCCCCCGAGAGGGAGACCCAGTACTTC,CASSSPERETQYF
-,TRBJ1-6,-,TRBV11-2,TGTGCCAGCAGCGGGACAATCTATAATTCACCCCTCCACTTT,CASSGTIYNSPLHF
-,TRBJ2-1,few,TRBV5-5,TGTGCCAGCAGCTTAGTACAGGCGTACAATGAGCAGTTCTTC,CASSLVQAYNEQFF
-,TRBJ2-7,-,TRBV11-3,TGTGCCAGCAGCTTAAGGCCAACCCTAACCTACGAGCAGTACTTC,CASSLRPTLTYEQYF
TRBD2,TRBJ2-1,-,TRBV29-1,TGCAGTGGGGGGGAAAACAATGAGCAGTTCTTC,CSGGENNEQFF
-,TRBJ2-2,-,TRBV7-2,TGTGCCGGCAGCACCAGGGTTACCGGGGAGCTGTTTTTT,CAGSTRVTGELFF
TRBD1,TRBJ2-1,few,TRBV7-8,TGTGCCAGCAGCTTAATCTGGACAGGGGGTAACGATGAGCAGTTCTTC,CASSLIWTGGNDEQFF
-,TRBJ2-2,-,TRBV7-2,TGTGCCAGCAGCTTATATGACCCGTCCACCGGGGAGCTGTTTTTT,CASSLYDPSTGELFF
-,TRBJ2-5,-,TRBV6-5,TGTGCCAGCAGCCCCGGGGGCATCTCTCCTGAGCAGTACTTC,CASSPGGISPEQYF
-,TRBJ2-3,-,TRBV5-1,TGCGCCAGCAGCTCGGACCCTAACTCCGCAGATACGCAGTATTTT,CASSSDPNSADTQYF
-,TRBJ2-7,-,TRBV9,TGTGCCAGCAGCCCCCGTTCCAGCTCCTACGAGCAGTACTTC,CASSPRSSSYEQYF
TRBD2,TRBJ2-3,few,TRBV7-2,TGTGCCAGCAGCCCTAGCGGGGCTAGCACAGATACGCAGTATTTT,CASSPSGASTDTQYF
TRBD1,TRBJ1-1,-,TRBV4-1,TGCGCCAGCAGCCAAGGCCCCGGGACAGGGACCCTAAGGGCTTTCTTT,CASSQGPGTGTLRAFF
-,TRBJ1-2,-,TRBV6-5,TGTGCCAGCAGTTACAGGCAGGCGGGCTATGGCTACACCTTC,CASSYRQAGYGYTF
-,TRBJ2-1,-,TRBV28,TGTGCCAGCAGTTACCCGTTAAGGGGCCCCTCTAATGAGCAGTTCTTC,CASSYPLRGPSNEQFF
-,TRBJ2-1,once,TRBV5-6,TGTGCCAGCAGCTTCGGCAGGGGCACAACCTACAATGAGCAGTTCTTC,CASSFGRGTTYNEQFF
TRBD1,TRBJ1-2,-,TRBV5-1,TGCGCCAGCAGCTTGGCCGGGACAGCGAGCTTAAACTATGGCTACACCTTC,CASSLAGTASLNYGYTF
-,TRBJ2-7,-,TRBV7-6,TGTGCCAGCAGCTTAGGGGACAGCGGGGCGACCGCTCCCTTCAATGAGCAGTACTTC,CASSLGDSGATAPFNEQYF
-,TRBJ2-7,-,TRBV28,TGTGCCAGCCAGGCCCTAATCGGTGGTTACGAGCAGTACTTC,CASQALIGGYEQYF
-,TRBJ2-5,-,TRBV20-1,TGCAGTGCTAGCCCTAGGGGAAGGCAGGAGACCCAGTACTTC,CSASPRGRQETQYF
TRBD2,TRBJ2-4,-,TRBV3-1,TGTGCCAGCAGCCAAGCGGGACTATCCAAAAACACTCAGTACTTC,CASSQAGLSKNTQYF
-,TRBJ2-5,few,TRBV27,TGTGCCAGCAATATATACCGGGACAACAGTGGGGAGACCCAGTACTTC,CASNIYRDNSGETQYF
TRBD1,TRBJ2-1,-,TRBV5-6,TGTGCCAGCAGCCTGAGGGGGCAACAGTTCTTC,CASSLRGQQFF
-,TRBJ2-5,few,TRBV5-1,TGCGCCAGCAGCTTGGAACAGGCGATTGGGGAGACCCAGTACTTC,CASSLEQAIGETQYF
TRBD2,TRBJ2-3,-,TRBV14,TGTGCCAGCAGCCAAGACCTGGGGGGGACCGGCACAGATACGCAGTATTTT,CASSQDLGGTGTDTQYF
TRBD1,TRBJ1-1,-,TRBV7-2,TGTGCCAGCAGCCTCGGACAGGGGGCGGCCTCTGAAGCTTTCTTT,CASSLGQGAASEAFF
TRBD1,TRBJ2-6,-,TRBV10-3,TGTGCCATCACCACCGGGACAGGGATGGGCTCTGGGGCCAACGTCCTGACTTTC,CAITTGTGMGSGANVLTF
TRBD2,TRBJ2-4,-,TRBV20-1,TGCAGTGCCATGCCCTTAGCGGGAGGGCCGGAAAACATTCAGTACTTC,CSAMPLAGGPENIQYF
-,TRBJ2-1,-,TRBV10-3,TGTGCCATCAGTGAGTCGGGGCGGGAACGTTTGACCTACAATGAGCAGTTCTTC,CAISESGRERLTYNEQFF
-,TRBJ2-1,-,TRBV5-4,TGTGCCAGCAGCTCCCCCAGGGGTGAGAGCGATGAGCAGTTCTTC,CASSSPRGESDEQFF
TRBD2,TRBJ2-7,many,TRBV5-8,TGTGCCAGCAGCTTGCCTAGCGGTTACGAGCAGTACTTC,CASSLPSGYEQYF
-,TRBJ2-6,-,TRBV9,TGTGCCAGCAGCGTAGGTGGTTGGACCTCTGGGGCCAACGTCCTGACTTTC,CASSVGGWTSGANVLTF
TRBD2,TRBJ2-1,-,TRBV7-2,TGTGCCAGCAGCTTAGCGGGACTAGCGGGGGGGGCCGTTGAGCAGTTCTTC,CASSLAGLAGGAVEQFF
-,TRBJ2-7,-,TRBV4-3,TGCGCCAGCAGCCAAGTAATCGGAGGCCACTCCTACGAGCAGTACTTC,CASSQVIGGHSYEQYF
-,TRBJ2-7,many,TRBV3-1,TGTGCCAGCAGCCACACCTACGAGCAGTACTTC,CASSHTYEQYF
-,TRBJ1-2,few,TRBV20-1,TGCAGTGCTAGCAAGATAAGAGGGGGGGCCCAGTCGTTATATGGCTACACCTTC,CSASKIRGGAQSLYGYTF
TRBD1,TRBJ2-1,-,TRBV27,TGTGCCAGCACTATTAGAGGGACAGGGCAGACCTACAATGAGCAGTTCTTC,CASTIRGTGQTYNEQFF
-,TRBJ2-3,-,TRBV3-1,TGTGCCAGCAGCCAAATGCTAACTGGAGATACGCAGTATTTT,CASSQMLTGDTQYF
-,TRBJ2-1,-,TRBV29-1,TGCAGCGTTGAGTTAGCCCCTACAGGATGGTATTACAATGAGCAGTTCTTC,CSVELAPTGWYYNEQFF
-,TRBJ2-7,-,TRBV20-1,TGCAGTGCTAGGGCGAGGGGAGAGCAGTACTTC,CSARARGEQYF
-,TRBJ1-2,few,TRBV28,TGTGCCAGCAGTGTCGGAGTTAACTATGGCTACACCTTC,CASSVGVNYGYTF
TRBD2,TRBJ2-3,-,TRBV3-1,TGTGCCAGCAGCCAGGGCGGGAGTGGCCCAGATACGCAGTATTTT,CASSQGGSGPDTQYF
-,TRBJ1-1,-,TRBV9,TGTGCCAGCAGCGTAGCAGGGGAAAACACTGAAGCTTTCTTT,CASSVAGENTEAFF
-,TRBJ2-3,-,TRBV6-1,TGTGCCAGCAGTGAAATGGACTATACGCAGTATTTT,CASSEMDYTQYF
TRBD2,TRBJ2-5,once,TRBV4-3,TGCGCCAGCAGCCAAGTGACTAGCGGGGGCAGAGAGACCCAGTACTTC,CASSQVTSGGRETQYF
TRBD2,TRBJ2-5,few,TRBV4-3,TGCGCCAGCAGCCAATCCCCGACTAGCGGGAGCAGCCAAGAGACCCAGTACTTC,CASSQSPTSGSSQETQYF
TRBD1,TRBJ1-5,-,TRBV24-1,TGTGCCACCAGTGAAAGCACCGGGACAGGAAGAAATCAGCCCCAGCATTTT,CATSESTGTGRNQPQHF
-,TRBJ1-4,few,TRBV20-1,TGCAGTGCGACGATCGTTGAAGAAAAACTGTTTTTT,CSATIVEEKLFF
TRBD2,TRBJ2-3,once,TRBV15,TGTGCCACCAGCGCCTTAACTAGCGGGAGCCCCACAGATACGCAGTATTTT,CATSALTSGSPTDTQYF
-,TRBJ2-3,-,TRBV12-3/TRBV12-4,TGTGCCAGCAGTTTAGCTCCCTACCCTATAGACAGTTCCACAGATACGCAGTATTTT,CASSLAPYPIDSSTDTQYF
TRBD2,TRBJ2-3,-,TRBV10-3,TGTGCCATCTCGGGACTAGGGTCCGATACGCAGTATTTT,CAISGLGSDTQYF